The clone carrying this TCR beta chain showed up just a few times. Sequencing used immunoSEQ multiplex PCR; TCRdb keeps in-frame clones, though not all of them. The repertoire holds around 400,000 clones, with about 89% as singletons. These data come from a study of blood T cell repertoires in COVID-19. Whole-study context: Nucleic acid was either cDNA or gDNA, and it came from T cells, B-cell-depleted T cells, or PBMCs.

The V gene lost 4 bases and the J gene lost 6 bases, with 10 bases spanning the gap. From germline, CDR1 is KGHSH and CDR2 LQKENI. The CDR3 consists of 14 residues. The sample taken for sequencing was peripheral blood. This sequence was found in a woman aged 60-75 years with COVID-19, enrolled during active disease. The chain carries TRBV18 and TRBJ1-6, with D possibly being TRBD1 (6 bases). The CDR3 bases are TGTGCCAGCTCACAACAGGGACCTAATTCACCCCTCCACTTT. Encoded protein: CASSQQGPNSPLHF.